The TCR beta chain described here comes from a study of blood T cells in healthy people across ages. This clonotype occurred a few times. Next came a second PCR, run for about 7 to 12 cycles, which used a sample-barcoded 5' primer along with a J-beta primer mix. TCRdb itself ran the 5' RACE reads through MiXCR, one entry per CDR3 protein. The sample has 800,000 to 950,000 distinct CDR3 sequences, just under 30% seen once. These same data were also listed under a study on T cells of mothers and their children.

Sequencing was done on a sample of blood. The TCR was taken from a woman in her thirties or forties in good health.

CDR3 protein: CASSLGGAFYGYTF. The CDR3 DNA reads TGCGCCAGCAGCTTGGGTGGGGCGTTTTATGGCTACACCTTC. J is TRBJ1-2 and V is TRBV5-1, with a weak D call TRBD1 (5 bases). The germline gives CDR1 SGHRS, CDR2 YFSETQ. Trimming removed 0 bases at V and 5 bases at J, with 11 bases between. The CDR3 consists of 14 residues.